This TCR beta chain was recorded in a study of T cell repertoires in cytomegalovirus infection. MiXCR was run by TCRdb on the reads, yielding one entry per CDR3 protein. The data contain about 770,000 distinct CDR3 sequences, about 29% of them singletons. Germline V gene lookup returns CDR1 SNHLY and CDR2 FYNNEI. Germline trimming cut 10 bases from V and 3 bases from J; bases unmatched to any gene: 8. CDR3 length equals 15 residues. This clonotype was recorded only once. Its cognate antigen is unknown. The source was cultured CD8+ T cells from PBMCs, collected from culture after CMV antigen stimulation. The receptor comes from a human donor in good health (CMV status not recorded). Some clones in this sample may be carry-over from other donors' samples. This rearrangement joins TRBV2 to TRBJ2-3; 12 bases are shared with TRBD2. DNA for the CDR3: TGTGCCAACAAAGCCGGGACTAGCGGGACAGATACGCAGTATTTT. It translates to CANKAGTSGTDTQYF.